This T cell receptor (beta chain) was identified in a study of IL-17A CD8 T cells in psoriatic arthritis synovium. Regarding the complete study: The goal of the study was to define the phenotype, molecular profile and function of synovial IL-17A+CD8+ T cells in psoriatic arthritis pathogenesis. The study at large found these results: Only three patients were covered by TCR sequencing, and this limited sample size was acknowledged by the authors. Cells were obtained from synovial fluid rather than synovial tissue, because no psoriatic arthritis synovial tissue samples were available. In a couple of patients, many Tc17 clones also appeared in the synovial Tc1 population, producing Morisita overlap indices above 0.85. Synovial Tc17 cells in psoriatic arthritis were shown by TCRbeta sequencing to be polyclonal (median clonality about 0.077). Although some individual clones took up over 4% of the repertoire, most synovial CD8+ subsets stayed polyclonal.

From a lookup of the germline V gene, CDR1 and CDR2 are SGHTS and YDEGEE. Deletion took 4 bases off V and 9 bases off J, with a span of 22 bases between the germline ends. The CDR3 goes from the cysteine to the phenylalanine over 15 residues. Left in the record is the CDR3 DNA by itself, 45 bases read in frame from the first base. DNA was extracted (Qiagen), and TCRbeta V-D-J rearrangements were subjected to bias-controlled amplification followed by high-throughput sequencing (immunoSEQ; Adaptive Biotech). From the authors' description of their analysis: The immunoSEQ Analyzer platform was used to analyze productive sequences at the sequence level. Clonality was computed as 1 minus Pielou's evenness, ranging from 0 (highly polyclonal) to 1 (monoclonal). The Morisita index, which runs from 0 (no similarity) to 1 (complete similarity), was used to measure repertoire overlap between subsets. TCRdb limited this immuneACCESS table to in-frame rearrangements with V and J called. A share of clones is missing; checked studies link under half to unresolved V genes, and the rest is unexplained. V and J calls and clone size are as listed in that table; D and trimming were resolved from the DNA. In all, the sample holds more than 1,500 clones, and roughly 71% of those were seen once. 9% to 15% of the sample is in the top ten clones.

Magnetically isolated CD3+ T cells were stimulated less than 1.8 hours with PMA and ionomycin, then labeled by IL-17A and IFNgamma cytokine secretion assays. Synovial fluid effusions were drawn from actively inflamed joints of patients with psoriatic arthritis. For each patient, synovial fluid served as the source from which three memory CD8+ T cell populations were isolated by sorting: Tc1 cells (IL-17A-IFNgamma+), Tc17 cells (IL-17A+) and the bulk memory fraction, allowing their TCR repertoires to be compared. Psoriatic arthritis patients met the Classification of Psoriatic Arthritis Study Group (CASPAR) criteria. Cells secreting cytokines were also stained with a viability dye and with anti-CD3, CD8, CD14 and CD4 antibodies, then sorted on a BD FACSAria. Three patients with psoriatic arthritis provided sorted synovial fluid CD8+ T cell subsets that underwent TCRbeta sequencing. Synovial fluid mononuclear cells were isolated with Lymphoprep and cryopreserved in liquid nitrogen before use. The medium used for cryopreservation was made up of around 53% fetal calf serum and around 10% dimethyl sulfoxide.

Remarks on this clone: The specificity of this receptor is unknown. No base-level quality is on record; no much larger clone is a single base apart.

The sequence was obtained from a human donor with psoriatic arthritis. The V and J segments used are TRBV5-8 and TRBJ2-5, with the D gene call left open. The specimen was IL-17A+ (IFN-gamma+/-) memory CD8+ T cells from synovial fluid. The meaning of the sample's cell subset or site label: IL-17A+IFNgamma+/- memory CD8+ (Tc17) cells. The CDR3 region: CASSRPWRITVAQYF. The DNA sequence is TGTGCCAGCAGCAGGCCCTGGCGGATCACGGTGGCCCAGTACTTC.